Following are 13 T cell receptor beta chains from one sample sequenced in a study of follicular helper T cells after annual influenza vaccination. The time point: 2015-2016 season, pre-vaccination. TCRdb's table, derived via immunoSEQ multiplex PCR, lists solely in-frame clones and lacks some. The sample has around 9,600 clones, about 84% seen once. The input for sequencing was CXCR5+ CD38- circulating T follicular helper cells from blood, taken on the day of influenza vaccination. Subset described: circulating Tfh, non-naive CD4+CXCR5+PD-1+ (ICOS+CD38+ or ICOS-CD38-). The receptors come from an adult who received the influenza vaccine.

This clone came up a few times. V usage is TRBV7-3 and J usage is TRBJ1-1, with D perhaps TRBD1 (5 bases). This CDR3 region has 16 residues. V lost 1 base to trimming and J lost 4 bases, with 16 bases between them. The V gene's germline CDR1 is SGHTA and CDR2 FQGTGA. The CDR3 here is CASSLNPGGGGTEAFF. CDR3 sequence (DNA): TGTGCCAGCAGCTTAAATCCCGGGGGAGGTGGCACTGAAGCTTTCTTT.

The rearrangement links TRBV5-1 to TRBJ2-5, with 12 bases aligning to TRBD2. Per the germline V gene, CDR1 is SGHRS and CDR2 is YFSETQ. The CDR3 loop spans 15 amino acids. The V segment lost 0 bases and the J segment 3 bases; nucleotides outside the gene matches: 0. The CDR3 region has the DNA TGCGCCAGCAGCTTGGGACTAGCGGGAGAAGAGACCCAGTACTTC. It translates to CASSLGLAGEETQYF. The whole variable domain, filled in from reference TRBV5-1 and TRBJ2-5, reads KAGVTQTPRYLIKTRGQQVTLSCSPISGHRSVSWYQQTPGQGLQFLFEYFSETQRNKGNFPGRFSGRQFSNSRSEMNVSTLELGDSALYLCASSLGLAGEETQYFGPGTRLLVL.

This sequence joins TRBV6-6 and TRBJ1-5; D gene unclear. The CDR3 runs to 13 residues. In germline, CDR1 is MNHNY, CDR2 SVGAGI (reference sequence). The germline V and J ends were trimmed by 6 bases and 4 bases, with 10 bases remaining between them. The CDR3, as DNA: TGTGCCAGCAGCGTGGGGAGGAATCAGCCCCAGCATTTT. Translation gives CASSVGRNQPQHF.

The rearrangement links TRBV7-9 to TRBJ2-2, with D perhaps matching TRBD1 (6 bases). The V gene lost 4 bases and the J gene lost 4 bases, with 13 bases spanning the gap. Germline V gene lookup returns CDR1 SEHNR and CDR2 FQNEAQ (reference sequence). The length of the CDR3 is 15 residues. The CDR3 DNA is TGTGCCAGCAGCTCTTGGGGGCGAGGCACCGGGGAGCTGTTTTTT. This translates into CASSSWGRGTGELFF.

This clone was seen a single time. This chain links TRBV28 with TRBJ1-5, with 8 bases identical to TRBD1. The CDR3 is made up of 19 amino acids. The germline gives CDR1 MDHEN, CDR2 SYDVKM. V lost 3 bases to trimming and J lost 2 bases; unmatched junction nucleotides: 15. The CDR3 DNA sequence: TGTGCCAGCAGTTTGCCCACTAAAAACAGGGGGTCGCGCAATCAGCCCCAGCATTTT. Protein sequence: CASSLPTKNRGSRNQPQHF. The whole variable domain, remainder taken from reference TRBV28 and TRBJ1-5, is DVKVTQSSRYLVKRTGEKVFLECVQDMDHENMFWYRQDPGLGLRLIYFSYDVKMKEKGDIPEGYSVSREKKERFSLILESASTNQTSMYLCASSLPTKNRGSRNQPQHFGDGTRLSIL.

The chain has TRBV13 and TRBJ2-5; the match to TRBD1 covers 12 bases. Germline CDR1 and CDR2: PRHDT and FYEKMQ (reference sequence). The J segment lost 3 bases and the V segment lost 5 bases, leaving 7 bases of the junction unmatched. This CDR3 spans 16 amino acids. CDR3 coding DNA: TGTGCCAGCAGCCGTTGGGGGACAGGGGGCAAAGAGACCCAGTACTTC. Protein product: CASSRWGTGGKETQYF.

The chain uses TRBV9 and TRBJ2-3; D is ambiguous. V lost 3 bases and J 0 bases, leaving 11 bases between the germline ends. The germline gives CDR1 SGDLS, CDR2 YYNGEE. The CDR3 covers 15 residues. CDR3 in amino acids: CASSASGRSTDTQYF. CDR3 DNA: TGTGCCAGCAGCGCATCTGGGCGAAGCACAGATACGCAGTATTTT.

This sequence joins TRBV21-1 and TRBJ2-1; no check of the table's D call, TRBD2, against the DNA was made. TRBV21-1 corresponds to a pseudogene. The CDR3 is 20 residues long. This CDR3 is CASTAGGRQAKKDSYNEQFF. The DNA of the CDR3 is TGTGCCAGCACCGCGGGGGGGAGACAGGCGAAAAAAGACTCCTACAATGAGCAGTTCTTC.

The rearrangement joins TRBV28 to TRBJ2-3, with a weak D call TRBD2 (6 bases). Per the germline V gene, CDR1 is MDHEN and CDR2 is SYDVKM. V was cut by 10 bases and J by 4 bases, with 12 bases left in between. This CDR3 contains 12 residues. CDR3 DNA: TGTGCCACGAGGGGAGGCCCAGATACGCAGTATTTT. Its protein is CATRGGPDTQYF.

The CDR3 DNA sequence: TGTGCCAGCTCACCAAGGCAGGCGGTGGAAAAACTGTTTTTT. Amino acid sequence: CASSPRQAVEKLFF. The rearrangement uses TRBV18 and TRBJ1-4; no clear D gene. Trimming took off 2 bases at V and 8 bases at J, with 12 bases between the two ends. Germline assignment: CDR1 KGHSH and CDR2 LQKENI. The CDR3 covers 14 residues.

The rearrangement links TRBV29-1 to TRBJ2-7; 7 bases fit TRBD2. Unmatched junction bases numbered 11, after V lost 4 bases and J lost 5 bases. The CDR3 consists of 14 residues. Germline CDR1 is SQVTM and CDR2 is ANQGSEA. CDR3 in DNA: TGCAGCGTTGGGGGGGGGACTATCCCCCACGAGCAGTACTTC. Residues: CSVGGGTIPHEQYF.

V and J are TRBV7-8 and TRBJ1-2; D possibly corresponds to TRBD1 (5 bases). From germline, CDR1 is SGHVS and CDR2 FQNEAQ. There are 18 residues in the CDR3. V was cut by 5 bases and J by 0 bases, with 22 bases left in between. The CDR3 here is CASSPVLIPGTANYGYTF. DNA for the CDR3: TGTGCCAGCAGCCCTGTCCTCATTCCCGGGACGGCTAACTATGGCTACACCTTC.

The V gene is TRBV5-6, the J gene TRBJ2-3, with 14 bases fitting TRBD2. The CDR3 is 18 amino acids. Germline CDR1 SGHDT, CDR2 YYEEEE. J was trimmed by 6 bases and V by 3 bases; bases with no gene match: 12. DNA for the CDR3: TGTGCCAGCAGCTCCGGGACTAGCGGGAGAAAAGGAAGGGATACGCAGTATTTT. As protein: CASSSGTSGRKGRDTQYF.